Shown below are 9 T cell receptor beta chains from a single sample sequenced in a study of memory B cells and T cells in multiple sclerosis. No antigen has been assigned to these receptors. Separate sequencing covered autoproliferating (CFSE-dim) and non-proliferating (CFSE-high) T cells from stimulus-free culture. Pooled replicate wells came from around 50 million CFSE-labeled PBMCs cultured 7 days without stimulus. The assay was immunoSEQ multiplex PCR, and TCRdb's table has in-frame clones only and misses some. Here the sample spans 46,000 or so clones, over 70% being singletons. Material for sequencing was PBMCs from blood kept in culture. The source of these receptors is a human donor with multiple sclerosis.

The chain recombines TRBV2 with TRBJ1-1; no clear D. Germline values: CDR1 SNHLY, CDR2 FYNNEI. This CDR3 region has 11 residues. Trimming took off 3 bases at V and 10 bases at J, with 9 bases between the two ends. CDR3 DNA sequence: TGTGCCAGCAGTGAGGCGGACGTAGCTTTCTTT. It is translated as CASSEADVAFF.

This chain joins TRBV12-5 and TRBJ2-3, with D hard to call. Per the germline V gene, CDR1 is LGHNT and CDR2 is FRNRAP. The CDR3 has 13 residues. Trimming took off 1 base at V and 5 bases at J, with 7 bases between the two ends. The DNA of the CDR3 is TGTGCTAGTGGTTTGGGGTTGGAAGATACGCAGTATTTT. The encoded protein is CASGLGLEDTQYF.

The J gene is TRBJ1-1, the V gene TRBV7-3; 9 bases are shared with TRBD1. Germline CDR1 is SGHTA and CDR2 is FQGTGA. The CDR3 length is 15 residues. The trim removed 2 bases at V and 1 base at J, leaving 2 bases unmatched. The CDR3 here is CASSLLGQGNTEAFF. CDR3 nucleotide sequence: TGTGCCAGCAGCTTATTGGGACAGGGGAACACTGAAGCTTTCTTT.

Concerning this clone itself: A read error may account for a junction end that differs from germline. The chain has TRBV27 and TRBJ2-3; possibly TRBD1 for D (5 bases). This CDR3 has 12 amino acids. Germline V gives CDR1 MNHEY, CDR2 SMNVEV (reference sequence). For the CDR3, the DNA is TGTGCCAGCAGTTTAAACACAGGTACGCAGTATTTT. It specifies CASSLNTGTQYF.

V gene TRBV4-3 combines with J gene TRBJ1-6; 11 bases line up with TRBD1. The V gene's germline CDR1 is LGHNA and CDR2 YSLEER. V shed 0 bases and J 7 bases; nucleotides not matched to a gene: 2. The CDR3 runs 16 residues. The CDR3 loop is CASSQDWDRGNSPLHF. In DNA form, the CDR3 reads TGCGCCAGCAGCCAAGATTGGGACAGGGGGAATTCACCCCTCCACTTT.

This rearrangement joins TRBV28 to TRBJ2-1, with D maybe TRBD2 (6 bases). The length of the CDR3 is 16 residues. Trimming cost V 2 bases and J 9 bases, with 20 bases left between them. The germline gives CDR1 MDHEN, CDR2 SYDVKM. CDR3 sequence: CASSLSGGASLGEQFF. In DNA, the CDR3 is TGTGCCAGCAGTTTAAGTGGCGGGGCCTCCTTAGGTGAGCAGTTCTTC.

The J gene is TRBJ2-5, the V gene TRBV29-1; 11 bases agree with TRBD2. This CDR3 region has 13 residues. J was trimmed by 4 bases and V by 5 bases; bases with no gene match: 3. From germline, CDR1 is SQVTM and CDR2 ANQGSEA. The CDR3 nucleotides read TGCAGCGTTCGACTAGCGGGGCGAGAGACCCAGTACTTC. Amino acids: CSVRLAGRETQYF.

About this clone itself: One end of the junction fails to match germline, which may point to a read error. The CDR3 nucleotides are TGTGCCAGCTCACCAGCGGGACAACCCAACTATGGCTGCACCTTC. It translates to CASSPAGQPNYGCTF. The chain carries TRBV18 and TRBJ1-2, with a possible D match to TRBD1 (6 bases). CDR1 and CDR2 from the germline V gene are KGHSH and LQKENI. The CDR3 totals 15 residues.

This rearrangement joins TRBV30 to TRBJ2-1; 7 nucleotides match TRBD1. Germline trimming cut 8 bases from V and 4 bases from J; bases unmatched to any gene: 14. The CDR3 has 15 amino acids. Germline V CDR1 and CDR2: GTSNPN, SVGIG (reference sequence). CDR3 region: CAGTRQGLSYNEQFF. CDR3 coding DNA: TGTGCCGGCACCAGACAGGGCCTCTCTTACAATGAGCAGTTCTTC.